The 32 T cell receptor beta chains given below trace back to one sample, sequenced in a study of cytomegalovirus exposure and HLA in healthy donors (dated by TCRdb to the late 2010s). Libraries were prepared through the immunoSEQ multiplex PCR assay. For the multiplex PCR, a mixture combining 60 forward primers for TCR Vbeta segments and 13 reverse primers for TCR Jbeta segments was used. In TCRdb, the immuneACCESS table is reduced to in-frame sequences with V and J assigned. These tables do not hold every clone; where another copy was compared, an unresolved V gene accounts for under half, and the others remain unexplained. This sample comprises 100,000 to 150,000 clones, about 80% of them detected only once. The top ten constitute 3% to 4.5% of the sample. Sequencing was performed on PBMCs. The receptors shown here come from a middle-aged man in good health and CMV-seronegative.

The chain combines TRBV15 with TRBJ2-1; TRBD2 matches 14 bases. The CDR3 contains 17 residues. Losses at the gene ends were 3 bases for V and 9 bases for J; bases not matched to a gene: 10. The germline CDR1 and CDR2 sequences are LNHNV and YYDKDF (reference sequence). CDR3 nucleotide sequence: TGTGCCACCAGCAGGGCCAGGACTAGCGGGGGGTATAGTGAGCAGTTCTTC. Translated, it gives CATSRARTSGGYSEQFF.

This clone was picked up a small number of times. The V gene is TRBV6-1, the J gene TRBJ2-7, with TRBD1 matching 7 bases. The germline V gene encodes CDR1 MNHNS and CDR2 SASEGT. J gave up 2 bases and V 6 bases, and 4 bases lay outside the gene matches. The CDR3 contains 13 residues. The CDR3 bases are TGTGCCAGCAGACAGGGACAGCCCTACGAGCAGTACTTC. This gives the protein CASRQGQPYEQYF.

This clone was counted only a few times. The genes are TRBV7-2 and TRBJ1-4; tentatively, D is TRBD1 (6 bases). Germline CDR1 SGHTA, CDR2 FQGNSA. CDR3 length: 15 residues. Trimming cost V 1 base and J 7 bases, with 13 bases left between them. CDR3 DNA sequence: TGTGCCAGCAGCTTAGATTCAGGGGATGGTGAAAAACTGTTTTTT. Its translation is CASSLDSGDGEKLFF. Together with reference TRBV7-2 and TRBJ1-4, the CDR3 gives the full variable domain: GAGVSQSPSNKVTEKGKDVELRCDPISGHTALYWYRQSLGQGLEFLIYFQGNSAPDKSGLPSDRFSAERTGGSVSTLTIQRTQQEDSAVYLCASSLDSGDGEKLFFGSGTQLSVL.

The chain couples TRBV4-2 to TRBJ2-1; TRBD2 matches 7 bases. V lost 1 base to trimming and J lost 3 bases; unmatched junction nucleotides: 3. Germline V gene lookup returns CDR1 LGHNA and CDR2 YNFKEQ. CDR3 length equals 15 residues. The CDR3 DNA sequence: TGTGCCAGCAGCCAAGGGGAGGGCGGCTACAATGAGCAGTTCTTC. Amino acid sequence: CASSQGEGGYNEQFF.

The chain has TRBV21-1 and TRBJ2-7; the table's D call of TRBD1 was not tested on the DNA. TRBV21-1 is a documented pseudogene. This CDR3 has 17 residues. As DNA, the CDR3 is TGTGCCAGCAGCAAAGAACCGGACAGAATCCCCACCTACGAGCAGTACTTC. Its protein is CASSKEPDRIPTYEQYF.

The chain is built from TRBV7-8 and TRBJ2-3; tentative D call: TRBD1 (6 bases). Looked up from germline, CDR1 is SGHVS and CDR2 is FQNEAQ. The CDR3 consists of 14 residues. V was shortened by 5 bases and J by 1 base, with 10 bases between the two germline ends. CDR3 DNA: TGTGCCAGCAGCGGGAGACAGGGCACAGATACGCAGTATTTT. Residues: CASSGRQGTDTQYF.

About this clone: A junction end diverges from the germline sequence, so it may reflect a read error. This chain joins TRBV4-1 and TRBJ1-6; D unclear. Germline V lookup: CDR1 MGHRA, CDR2 YSYEKL. The CDR3 extends over 14 amino acids. CDR3 sequence reads: CASSQDRRNSPLHF. In nucleotides, the CDR3 is TGTGCCAGCAGCCAAGATAGGCGGAATTCACCCCTCCACTTT.

The CDR3: CASSLGGPSGNTIYF. DNA for the CDR3: TGTGCCAGCAGCTTAGGCGGGCCTTCTGGAAACACCATATATTTT. The chain links TRBV7-3 to TRBJ1-3; D is unresolved. The CDR3 length is 15 residues. Trimming shortened V by 2 bases and J by 1 base, and 9 bases separated the two germline ends. In germline, CDR1 is SGHTA, CDR2 FQGTGA.

This chain uses TRBV10-3 with TRBJ2-2; 11 bases map to TRBD2. The CDR3 consists of 18 residues. The germline CDR1 and CDR2 sequences are ENHRY and SYGVKD. V shed 2 bases, J shed 0 bases, and the junction held 5 bases outside the gene matches. This chain's CDR3 is CAISEAASGGPNTGELFF. As DNA, the CDR3 is TGTGCCATCAGTGAGGCGGCTAGCGGGGGGCCGAACACCGGGGAGCTGTTTTTT.

The chain links TRBV7-2 to TRBJ1-2, with D possibly matching TRBD1 (5 bases). V lost 1 base, J lost 8 bases, and 11 bases lay in between. The length of the CDR3 is 13 residues. The germline V gene has CDR1 SGHTA and CDR2 FQGNSA. CDR3 in DNA: TGTGCCAGCAGCTTAGGGCGGGGCGGAGGCTACACCTTC. Residues: CASSLGRGGGYTF.

The J gene is TRBJ2-2, the V gene TRBV5-1; 9 bases agree with TRBD1. CDR1 is SGHRS, CDR2 YFSETQ, per germline. The CDR3 runs 16 residues. Losses at the gene ends were 2 bases for V and 4 bases for J; bases not matched to a gene: 6. The DNA for the CDR3 is TGCGCCAGCAGCTTTGCCGGGACAGGGACCACCGGGGAGCTGTTTTTT. Translation: CASSFAGTGTTGELFF.

The rearrangement joins TRBV28 to TRBJ1-2, with TRBD1 matching 9 bases. The CDR3 totals 13 residues. V was pared by 7 bases and J by 8 bases, with 8 bases of the junction left unmatched. Per the germline V gene, CDR1 is MDHEN and CDR2 is SYDVKM. The CDR3 sequence: CASNRGRGTGYTF. The CDR3, as DNA: TGTGCCAGCAACAGGGGGCGCGGTACGGGCTACACCTTC.

A few counts support this clone. The rearrangement joins TRBV6-4 to TRBJ2-3, with TRBD2 matching over 7 bases. The germline V gene encodes CDR1 MRHNA and CDR2 SNTAGT. The CDR3 totals 14 residues. Losses at the gene ends were 3 bases for V and 3 bases for J; bases not matched to a gene: 3. The DNA of the CDR3 is TGTGCCAGCAGTGAGGGCGGGGGAACAGATACGCAGTATTTT. Amino acid sequence: CASSEGGGTDTQYF.

The chain is built from TRBV6-4 and TRBJ2-1; no definite D call. Trimming removed 2 bases at V and 8 bases at J, with 13 bases between. CDR3 length: 14 residues. Germline loops: CDR1 MRHNA, CDR2 SNTAGT. CDR3 in amino acids: CASSDPLWADEQFF. CDR3 sequence (DNA): TGTGCCAGCAGTGACCCTCTGTGGGCCGATGAGCAGTTCTTC.

The chain carries TRBV7-9 and TRBJ2-4, with 10 bases aligning to TRBD1. V lost 3 bases and J lost 8; bases outside the gene matches: 4. This CDR3 spans 14 amino acids. Per the germline V gene, CDR1 is SEHNR and CDR2 is FQNEAQ (reference sequence). The CDR3 bases are TGTGCCAGCAGCTTCCTGGACAGGGGGGACATTCAGTACTTC. This codes for CASSFLDRGDIQYF.

The chain uses TRBV2 and TRBJ1-2; 10 nucleotides line up with TRBD1. CDR1 SNHLY and CDR2 FYNNEI come from the germline V gene. J lost 5 bases, V lost 5 bases, and 5 bases had no gene match. The CDR3 contains 14 residues. CDR3 sequence (DNA): TGTGCCAGCAGTCTGGGACAGGGGAGTTATGGCTACACCTTC. Protein: CASSLGQGSYGYTF. Variable domain in full (rest from reference TRBV2 and TRBJ1-2): EPEVTQTPSHQVTQMGQEVILRCVPISNHLYFYWYRQILGQKVEFLVSFYNNEISEKSEIFDDQFSVERPDGSNFTLKIRSTKLEDSAMYFCASSLGQGSYGYTFGSGTRLTVV.

This chain joins TRBV7-9 and TRBJ1-2; possibly TRBD1 for D (6 bases). The CDR3 has 16 amino acids. The germline gives CDR1 SEHNR, CDR2 FQNEAQ (reference sequence). Between the trimmed V and J ends, which lost 6 bases and 2 bases, there was a span of 19 bases. DNA of the CDR3: TGTGCCAGCAGAGGGCCCGGGACACTACCGAACTATGGCTACACCTTC. Translated, it gives CASRGPGTLPNYGYTF.

This clone was seen a few times. The rearrangement links TRBV11-2 to TRBJ1-4, with a possible D match to TRBD1 (6 bases). The CDR3 is 15 residues long. V dropped 6 bases and J dropped 5 bases, with 16 bases sitting between them. The germline V gene encodes CDR1 SGHAT and CDR2 FQNNGV. DNA of the CDR3: TGTGCCAGCAGGGGGATCCGGGACACAAATGAAAAACTGTTTTTT. This translates into CASRGIRDTNEKLFF.

In its sample, this clone was seen a few times. The chain combines TRBV14 with TRBJ2-2, with D possibly TRBD1 on 5 matching bases. Germline-derived CDR1 and CDR2 are SGHDN and FVKESK. This CDR3 comprises 13 residues. With 10 bases removed from V and 6 bases from J, the gap between germline ends came to 15 bases. CDR3 region: CATAKGAPGELFF. CDR3 nucleotides: TGTGCCACCGCTAAAGGGGCGCCCGGGGAGCTGTTTTTT.

CDR3 nucleotides: TGCGCCAGCAGCCAAGAGGGCGGGGGGGCCGTCACAGATACGCAGTATTTT. Translation: CASSQEGGGAVTDTQYF. The chain uses TRBV4-3 and TRBJ2-3; 9 bases line up with TRBD2. Germline V lookup: CDR1 LGHNA, CDR2 YSLEER. The CDR3 has 17 residues. The trim removed 0 bases at V and 2 bases at J, leaving 6 bases unmatched.

This clone has a single count. The chain joins TRBV18 to TRBJ1-1, with 7 bases that match TRBD1. CDR3 length: 16 amino acids. Germline values: CDR1 KGHSH, CDR2 LQKENI. The trim removed 0 bases at V and 0 bases at J, leaving 4 bases unmatched. Written as DNA, the CDR3 is TGTGCCAGCTCACCACCTGGACAGGCCTTGAACACTGAAGCTTTCTTT. This gives the protein CASSPPGQALNTEAFF.

V gene TRBV7-3 combines with J gene TRBJ1-5; 8 bases match TRBD1. V was pared by 2 bases and J by 2 bases, with 5 bases of the junction left unmatched. CDR1 and CDR2 from the germline V gene are SGHTA and FQGTGA. The length of the CDR3 is 16 residues. CDR3 sequence: CASSLGTGVGNQPQHF. The CDR3 nucleotides are TGTGCCAGCAGCTTAGGGACAGGTGTCGGCAATCAGCCCCAGCATTTT. Variable domain in full (rest from reference TRBV7-3 and TRBJ1-5): GAGVSQTPSNKVTEKGKYVELRCDPISGHTALYWYRQSLGQGPEFLIYFQGTGAADDSGLPNDRFFAVRPEGSVSTLKIQRTERGDSAVYLCASSLGTGVGNQPQHFGDGTRLSIL.

This sequence joins TRBV20-1 and TRBJ2-7; 7 nucleotides match TRBD1. Germline CDR1 reads DFQATT; CDR2 reads SNEGSKA (reference sequence). This CDR3 comprises 11 residues. Trimming took 6 bases from V and 3 from J; bases not matched to a gene: 2. DNA of the CDR3: TGCAGTGCCCCAGGGGGCTACGAGCAGTACTTC. It is translated as CSAPGGYEQYF.

The chain employs TRBV27 and TRBJ1-2, with no clear D. Trimming took off 3 bases at V and 7 bases at J, with 15 bases between the two ends. This CDR3 is built from 14 residues. Germline loops: CDR1 MNHEY, CDR2 SMNVEV (reference sequence). The CDR3 protein is CASSFRGIAGGYTF. For the CDR3, the DNA is TGTGCCAGCAGTTTTCGAGGGATCGCTGGTGGCTACACCTTC.

The chain employs TRBV11-3 and TRBJ2-2; TRBD1 might be the D (6 bases). The CDR3 is made up of 17 amino acids. Trimming removed 5 bases from V and 8 bases from J, with 24 bases in between. Germline CDR1 and CDR2: SGHNT and YENEEA. The CDR3 spells CASSTSVGITGPGELFF. The CDR3 nucleotides read TGTGCCAGCAGCACTTCAGTCGGCATCACAGGGCCGGGGGAGCTGTTTTTT.

This clone was seen more than once but under ten times. The chain carries TRBV7-2 and TRBJ2-5, with D unclear. Deletions cut 4 bases from V and 5 bases from J, with 14 bases between. Germline loops: CDR1 SGHTA, CDR2 FQGNSA. This CDR3 is 14 amino acids long. The CDR3 DNA follows: TGTGCCAGCAGCTCAACCTTTAATCAGGAGACCCAGTACTTC. It translates to CASSSTFNQETQYF.

The chain employs TRBV5-8 and TRBJ2-7; D remains ambiguous. The germline gives CDR1 SGHTS, CDR2 YDEGEE. Deletions cut 1 base from V and 6 bases from J, with 8 bases between. The CDR3 is 12 residues long. CDR3 protein: CASSLSVSEQYF. CDR3 in DNA: TGTGCCAGCAGCTTGTCGGTTAGCGAGCAGTACTTC. Looking up the rest from reference TRBV5-8 and TRBJ2-7 gives the full variable domain: EAGVTQSPTHLIKTRGQQATLRCSPISGHTSVYWYQQALGLGLQFLLWYDEGEERNRGNFPPRFSGRQFPNYSSELNVNALELEDSALYLCASSLSVSEQYFGPGTRLTVT.

This chain joins TRBV7-3 and TRBJ1-6, with D possibly matching TRBD1 (5 bases). Trimming stripped 6 bases from V and 5 bases from J, with 11 bases between. This CDR3 comprises 14 residues. The germline V gene encodes CDR1 SGHTA and CDR2 FQGTGA. CDR3 coding DNA: TGTGCCAGCAGGTCGGGGGGGAATAATTCACCCCTCCACTTT. Amino acid sequence: CASRSGGNNSPLHF. Complete variable domain (other parts from reference TRBV7-3 and TRBJ1-6): GAGVSQTPSNKVTEKGKYVELRCDPISGHTALYWYRQSLGQGPEFLIYFQGTGAADDSGLPNDRFFAVRPEGSVSTLKIQRTERGDSAVYLCASRSGGNNSPLHFGNGTRLTVT.

The rearrangement joins TRBV5-1 to TRBJ1-3; 9 bases are a match to TRBD1. The V gene's germline CDR1 is SGHRS and CDR2 YFSETQ. After removal of 4 bases from V and 8 bases from J, the junction contained 7 bases not matched to a gene. This CDR3 region has 14 residues. The CDR3 bases are TGCGCCAGCAGCCGCGGACAGGGGATCGACACCATATATTTT. This translates into CASSRGQGIDTIYF.

This clone was counted between two and nine times. This chain uses TRBV5-1 with TRBJ2-2, with D perhaps matching TRBD1 (5 bases). Germline loops: CDR1 SGHRS, CDR2 YFSETQ. The CDR3 is 16 amino acids. Deletions cut 0 bases from V and 4 bases from J, with 13 bases between. The CDR3 nucleotides are TGCGCCAGCAGCTTGGAAGGGGTTTACGGCACCGGGGAGCTGTTTTTT. This gives the protein CASSLEGVYGTGELFF. Full variable domain (rest looked up from reference TRBV5-1 and TRBJ2-2): KAGVTQTPRYLIKTRGQQVTLSCSPISGHRSVSWYQQTPGQGLQFLFEYFSETQRNKGNFPGRFSGRQFSNSRSEMNVSTLELGDSALYLCASSLEGVYGTGELFFGEGSRLTVL.

The rearrangement uses TRBV7-3 and TRBJ2-5; 9 bases fit TRBD1. The germline gives CDR1 SGHTA, CDR2 FQGTGA. The CDR3 length is 18 residues. V lost 5 bases and J lost 2; bases outside the gene matches: 15. The CDR3 region has the DNA TGTGCCAGCAGCCTTAGAGTCGTTGGGGACAGGGATCAAGAGACCCAGTACTTC. Protein product: CASSLRVVGDRDQETQYF.

V and J are TRBV2 and TRBJ1-1, with 7 positions matching TRBD1. The CDR3 consists of 14 residues. Germline CDR1 and CDR2: SNHLY and FYNNEI. Losses at the gene ends were 2 bases for V and 2 bases for J; bases not matched to a gene: 2. CDR3 sequence: CASSEQGGNTEAFF. The CDR3 DNA sequence: TGTGCCAGCAGTGAACAGGGGGGAAACACTGAAGCTTTCTTT.